This T cell receptor beta chain derives from a study of blood T cell repertoires in COVID-19. Looking at the study overall: COVID-19 samples, acute and convalescent, were from the United States, Italy and Spain. Sources were T cells, B-cell-depleted T cells, or PBMCs; the material itself was cDNA or gDNA.

CDR3 length: 12 amino acids. Trimming left V 3 bases short and J 5 bases short, with 5 bases between. CDR1 is MDHEN and CDR2 is SYDVKM in the germline V gene. Authors' methods: Amplification of reference gene primers was used by the study to estimate nucleated cell counts. Data came from immunoSEQ multiplex PCR; TCRdb stores just in-frame clones and leaves some out. The V and J calls and clone size were taken over from that table, and D and trimming were inferred from the DNA. The sample has some 150,000 clones, approximately 80% seen once. The sequence was collected from a woman of 80 years or more in a cohort sampled during active or convalescent COVID-19. Sequencing used peripheral blood. The J gene is TRBJ1-5, the V gene TRBV28; no clear D. This CDR3 is CASSFRYQPQHF. CDR3 in DNA: TGTGCCAGCAGTTTCCGTTATCAGCCCCAGCATTTT.